There are a few counts of the clone carrying this T cell receptor beta chain. A sample-barcoded 5' primer and a J-beta primer mix were used in a second PCR of roughly 7 to 12 cycles. TCRdb fed the 5' RACE reads into MiXCR, producing one record per CDR3 protein. This repertoire shows 710,000 or so distinct CDR3 sequences, 20% to 25% found once; its top ten account for less than 25%. These data come from a study of blood T cells in healthy people across ages. The material sequenced was blood. The receptor was isolated from a man between 65 and 85 years old in good health.

CDR3 nucleotides: TGTGCCAGCAGCTCAGGACAGGGGCGCTCTAATGAAAAACTGTTTTTT. Encoded protein: CASSSGQGRSNEKLFF. The chain recombines TRBV7-9 with TRBJ1-4; 9 bases are shared with TRBD1. The V segment lost 4 bases and the J segment 3 bases; nucleotides outside the gene matches: 6. The CDR3 loop spans 16 amino acids. Germline CDR1 SEHNR, CDR2 FQNEAQ (reference sequence).